This T cell receptor (beta chain) was sequenced during a study of T-cell memory formation after mild COVID-19. Across the whole study: Largely donor-specific TCR clusters were found.

TCRdb called the 5' RACE reads again in MiXCR, with one record for every CDR3 protein. This table holds 250,000 to 300,000 distinct CDR3 sequences, more than 15% found once. The sequence was collected from a man in his late teens or twenties who had mild COVID-19 (a few samples of this study predate the infection). Cell type and time point are not known. The sample comprised PBMCs or a T cell subset sorted from them (not recorded which).

CDR3 DNA sequence: TGTGCCAGCAGCCAAGGGGGCCCCTACAATGAGCAGTTCTTC. Protein product: CASSQGGPYNEQFF. This chain joins TRBV7-2 and TRBJ2-1; 7 positions agree with TRBD1. V was clipped by 5 bases and J by 2 bases; unmatched bases: 3. Germline V gene data show CDR1 as SGHTA and CDR2 as FQGNSA. The CDR3 loop spans 14 amino acids.